Listed here are 26 T cell receptor beta chains from one sample, sequenced in a study of metastatic and nonmetastatic thyroid tumors. TCRdb reanalyzed the PCR reads with MiXCR. The profile shows 35,000 to 40,000 clones, 20% to 30% of them singletons. The entire patient cohort was treatment-naive prior to thyroid surgery. The source material was blood. These receptor sequences come from a female donor with papillary thyroid cancer or a benign thyroid nodule (not recorded which). Some clones in this sample may be carry-over from other donors' samples.

This clone has ten or more counts. This chain uses TRBV12-3 or TRBV12-4 with TRBJ1-1; 11 nucleotides agree with TRBD1. J gave up 4 bases and V 9 bases, and 7 bases lay outside the gene matches. The CDR3 length is 14 residues. The CDR3 is CASNRGQGATEAFF. CDR3 DNA: TGTGCCAGTAATCGTGGACAGGGGGCCACTGAAGCTTTCTTT.

This clone was seen more than once but under ten times. The CDR3 protein is CASSITVSSYEQYF. The CDR3 nucleotides are TGTGCCAGTAGTATTACCGTCTCCTCCTACGAGCAGTACTTC. The V gene is TRBV19, the J gene TRBJ2-7; D remains unclear. The CDR3 covers 14 residues. V was shortened by 3 bases and J by 0 bases, with 9 bases between the two germline ends. Germline CDR1 reads LNHDA; CDR2 reads SQIVND (reference sequence). The complete variable domain, with remaining parts taken from reference TRBV19 and TRBJ2-7, reads DGGITQSPKYLFRKEGQNVTLSCEQNLNHDAMYWYRQDPGQGLRLIYYSQIVNDFQKGDIAEGYSVSREKKESFPLTVTSAQKNPTAFYLCASSITVSSYEQYFGPGTRLTVT.

Many counts were recorded for this clone. The rearrangement uses TRBV20-1 and TRBJ1-1, with a tentative D call TRBD1 (5 bases). With 3 bases removed from V and 7 bases from J, the gap between germline ends came to 21 bases. Germline lookup yields CDR1 DFQATT and CDR2 SNEGSKA (reference sequence). The CDR3 extends over 15 amino acids. For the CDR3, the DNA is TGCAGTGCTAGGGGGTCGGAGGGCGCCGGGGGTGAAGCTTTCTTT. This codes for CSARGSEGAGGEAFF.

The rearrangement links TRBV12-3 or TRBV12-4 to TRBJ2-7; D gene unclear. CDR3 length equals 15 residues. V was cut by 5 bases and J by 3 bases, with 17 bases left in between. As DNA, the CDR3 is TGTGCCAGCAGTCCTTGGACCCGAGGAAACTACGAGCAGTACTTC. This sequence encodes CASSPWTRGNYEQYF.

The gene calls are TRBV2 and TRBJ2-5, with 7 positions matching TRBD2. Unmatched junction bases numbered 6, after V lost 3 bases and J lost 2 bases. The CDR3 totals 15 residues. CDR1 is SNHLY and CDR2 is FYNNEI in the germline V gene. The CDR3 region is CASSEGREGQETQYF. CDR3 DNA: TGTGCCAGCAGTGAGGGGAGGGAGGGGCAAGAGACCCAGTACTTC.

This clone was detected a few times. The rearrangement joins TRBV19 to TRBJ2-7; TRBD2 matches 11 bases. The CDR3 loop spans 14 amino acids. CDR1 is LNHDA and CDR2 is SQIVND in the germline V gene (reference sequence). After removal of 4 bases from V and 10 bases from J, the junction contained 9 bases not matched to a gene. CDR3 protein: CASSKLAGVPDQYF. DNA for the CDR3: TGTGCCAGTAGTAAACTAGCGGGAGTGCCTGATCAGTACTTC.

The V and J genes are TRBV7-9 and TRBJ1-4, with D unclear. The CDR3 has 15 residues. Germline lookup yields CDR1 SEHNR and CDR2 FQNEAQ (reference sequence). With 2 bases removed from V and 4 bases from J, the gap between germline ends came to 11 bases. In DNA, the CDR3 is TGTGCCAGCAGCTTAAGCGGGGAGTATAATGAAAAACTGTTTTTT. It specifies CASSLSGEYNEKLFF.

This chain connects TRBV15 to TRBJ2-1; TRBD2 matches 7 bases. J lost 0 bases, V lost 1 base, and 6 bases had no gene match. The CDR3 has 17 amino acids. Germline assignment: CDR1 LNHNV and CDR2 YYDKDF (reference sequence). CDR3 residues: CATSRVPSGSSYNEQFF. The CDR3 DNA reads as TGTGCCACCAGCAGAGTTCCTAGCGGCAGCTCCTACAATGAGCAGTTCTTC.

This clone was seen many times. The chain is built from TRBV7-8 and TRBJ1-5; D gene uncertain. The CDR3 consists of 15 residues. Germline V lookup: CDR1 SGHVS, CDR2 FQNEAQ. V dropped 0 bases and J dropped 4 bases, with 10 bases sitting between them. The CDR3 DNA sequence: TGTGCCAGCAGCTTAGCAGGGATTGGGAATCAGCCCCAGCATTTT. The encoded protein is CASSLAGIGNQPQHF.

This chain's CDR3 is CAIIEIGSSQGYTF. The DNA of the CDR3 is TGTGCCATCATTGAAATCGGCAGCTCTCAGGGCTACACCTTC. The rearrangement uses TRBV10-3 and TRBJ1-2, with D hard to call. The CDR3 sequence is 14 residues long. V lost 7 bases to trimming and J lost 8 bases, with 20 bases between them. The germline V gene encodes CDR1 ENHRY and CDR2 SYGVKD.

CDR3 amino acids: CASSLKTAGANEQFF. The CDR3 region has the DNA TGTGCCAGCAGCTTAAAGACGGCGGGTGCCAATGAGCAGTTCTTC. V and J are TRBV13 and TRBJ2-1, with D possibly matching TRBD2 (5 bases). Germline CDR1 is PRHDT and CDR2 is FYEKMQ (reference sequence). CDR3 length: 15 residues. V lost 2 bases, J lost 6 bases, and 14 bases lay in between.

This clone has a handful of counts. The gene calls are TRBV6-2 or TRBV6-3 and TRBJ1-2, with 9 bases identical to TRBD1. In germline, CDR1 is MNHEY, CDR2 SVGEGT. The length of the CDR3 is 17 residues. J gave up 2 bases and V 4 bases, and 11 bases lay outside the gene matches. CDR3 amino acids: CASSSVRDRVENYGYTF. The CDR3 DNA reads TGTGCCAGCAGTTCCGTCAGGGACAGGGTTGAAAACTATGGCTACACCTTC.

V usage is TRBV11-2 and J usage is TRBJ2-3, with D uncertain. Trimming took 1 base from V and 3 from J, leaving 2 bases between them. Germline CDR1 SGHAT, CDR2 FQNNGV. The CDR3 runs 12 residues. CDR3 region: CASSLGTDTQYF. CDR3 nucleotides: TGTGCCAGCAGCTTAGGGACAGATACGCAGTATTTT.

A few counts support this clone. V gene TRBV28 combines with J gene TRBJ2-7; D call uncertain. CDR1 is MDHEN, CDR2 SYDVKM, per germline. This CDR3 has 14 amino acids. V was trimmed by 5 bases and J by 3 bases, leaving 14 bases between them. The CDR3 coding sequence is TGTGCCAGCAGTCCTTTGACTGCCCTCTACGAGCAGTACTTC. As protein: CASSPLTALYEQYF.

This clone was seen repeatedly, ten times or more. A much larger clonotype is one base distant, so this may be a read error. This sequence joins TRBV9 and TRBJ2-1, with D hard to call. CDR1 is SGDLS and CDR2 is YYNGEE in the germline V gene. This CDR3 is 13 amino acids long. The CDR3, as DNA: TGTGCCAGCAGCGTAGCAGGTAACAATGAGCAGCTCTTC. This encodes CASSVAGNNEQLF.

This clone appeared a few times. An end of the junction differs from the germline gene, which may be a read error. The chain links TRBV28 to TRBJ2-7; 8 bases agree with TRBD1. Germline CDR1 MDHEN, CDR2 SYDVKM. The CDR3 has 16 residues. Written as DNA, the CDR3 is TGTGCCAGCGGTTTGCTCGCGACAGGGGTGCTCAACGAGCAGTACTTC. Amino acids: CASGLLATGVLNEQYF.

The CDR3 DNA reads TGTGCCAGCAGCAGCTTGAATAGGGGCGGGACCACTGAAGCTTTCTTT. Protein: CASSSLNRGGTTEAFF. The V and J genes are TRBV5-5 and TRBJ1-1; tentatively, D is TRBD1 (5 bases). Trimming took 4 bases from V and 4 from J, leaving 20 bases between them. Germline-derived CDR1 and CDR2 are SGHKS and YYEKEE (reference sequence). The CDR3 consists of 16 residues.

This clone showed up many times. The chain employs TRBV20-1 and TRBJ1-5; weak D call: TRBD1 (6 bases). CDR3 length: 16 residues. CDR1 DFQATT and CDR2 SNEGSKA come from the germline V gene (reference sequence). V shed 5 bases and J shed 0 bases, with 17 bases lying between them. The CDR3 loop reads CSAGQIASFSNQPQHF. The CDR3 coding sequence is TGCAGTGCTGGACAGATAGCTTCCTTTAGCAATCAGCCCCAGCATTTT.

This clone came up a few times. The gene calls are TRBV6-2 or TRBV6-3 and TRBJ1-1; D might be TRBD1 (5 bases). V was trimmed by 0 bases and J by 8 bases, leaving 7 bases between them. The CDR3 has 12 amino acids. Per germline, CDR1 MNHEY and CDR2 SVGEGT. The CDR3 here is CASSYSHREAFF. The CDR3 bases are TGTGCCAGCAGTTACTCGCACAGGGAAGCTTTCTTT.

This sequence joins TRBV6-1 and TRBJ1-1; D remains unclear. CDR3 length: 13 residues. Germline lookup yields CDR1 MNHNS and CDR2 SASEGT. V shed 6 bases and J shed 4 bases, with 12 bases lying between them. CDR3 DNA sequence: TGTGCCAGCAGAAGGTCTGGGAGCACTGAAGCTTTCTTT. This sequence encodes CASRRSGSTEAFF.

This clone was counted many times. This chain links TRBV20-1 with TRBJ2-3; 10 nucleotides line up with TRBD2. J lost 7 bases, V lost 0 bases, and 7 bases had no gene match. The germline gives CDR1 DFQATT, CDR2 SNEGSKA (reference sequence). The CDR3 totals 15 residues. CDR3 nucleotides: TGCAGTGCTAGAGATATGACTAGCGGGTCGTATACGCAGTATTTT. Translation: CSARDMTSGSYTQYF.

The sample holds many counts of this clone. A read error may explain this, as a much larger clone is one base away. Other DNA sequences within the sample encode an identical CDR3. The CDR3, as DNA: TGTGCCTCCCCCCCCTGGGTGAGGAACACCGGGGAGCTGTTTTTT. The encoded protein is CASPPWVRNTGELFF. This rearrangement joins TRBV30 to TRBJ2-2; unclear D gene. The CDR3 is 15 residues long. V was trimmed by 7 bases and J by 1 base, leaving 16 bases between them. From germline, CDR1 is GTSNPN and CDR2 SVGIG (reference sequence).

This clone was observed a few times. V gene TRBV2 combines with J gene TRBJ1-5, with unresolved D. V dropped 8 bases and J dropped 4 bases, with 9 bases sitting between them. The CDR3 is 12 residues long. The V gene's germline CDR1 is SNHLY and CDR2 FYNNEI. In DNA, the CDR3 is TGTGCCAGCGCCGGGAGTAATCAGCCCCAGCATTTT. Its protein is CASAGSNQPQHF. The full variable domain, completed using reference TRBV2 and TRBJ1-5, is EPEVTQTPSHQVTQMGQEVILRCVPISNHLYFYWYRQILGQKVEFLVSFYNNEISEKSEIFDDQFSVERPDGSNFTLKIRSTKLEDSAMYFCASAGSNQPQHFGDGTRLSIL.

In this sample, this clone is medium-sized. V is TRBV28 and J is TRBJ2-2; D is perhaps TRBD2 (6 bases). Trimming shortened V by 8 bases and J by 3 bases, and 16 bases separated the two germline ends. Germline CDR1 reads MDHEN; CDR2 reads SYDVKM. There are 15 residues in the CDR3. CDR3 nucleotides: TGTGCCAGCTCGGAGGGCCATCAGGACACCGGGGAGCTGTTTTTT. Translation: CASSEGHQDTGELFF.

Turning to this clone: A junction end diverges from the germline sequence, so it may reflect a read error. The CDR3, as DNA: TGTTCCAGCTCGCCACCGCCGAGGGCCGGGGAAAAACTGTTTTTT. It specifies CSSSPPPRAGEKLFF. This chain joins TRBV18 and TRBJ1-4, with unresolved D. Germline CDR1 is KGHSH and CDR2 is LQKENI. The CDR3 extends over 15 amino acids.

The V and J genes are TRBV2 and TRBJ2-3, with D possibly called TRBD1 or TRBD2 (5 bases each). V dropped 7 bases and J dropped 0 bases, with 17 bases sitting between them. This CDR3 has 16 residues. Per the germline V gene, CDR1 is SNHLY and CDR2 is FYNNEI. The DNA of the CDR3 is TGTGCCAGCAACCCGCGGACGGGGCTTAGCACAGATACGCAGTATTTT. Protein: CASNPRTGLSTDTQYF.